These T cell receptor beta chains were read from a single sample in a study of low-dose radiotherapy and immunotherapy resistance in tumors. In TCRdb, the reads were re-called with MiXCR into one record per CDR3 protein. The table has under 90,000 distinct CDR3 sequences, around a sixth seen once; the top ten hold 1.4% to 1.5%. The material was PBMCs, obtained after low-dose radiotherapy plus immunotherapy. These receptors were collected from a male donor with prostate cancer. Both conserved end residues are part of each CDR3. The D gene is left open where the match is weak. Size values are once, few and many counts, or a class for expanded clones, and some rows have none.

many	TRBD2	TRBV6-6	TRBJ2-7	TGTGCCAGCAGCTTAGCGGGAGGCTCGTCCTACGAGCAGTACTTC	CASSLAGGSSYEQYF
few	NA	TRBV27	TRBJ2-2	TGTGCCAGCAGCTTATTGGGAACATTAGGGGAGCTGTTTTTT	CASSLLGTLGELFF
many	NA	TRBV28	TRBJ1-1	TGTGCCAGCAGTTTATTTGGGGGAGGGACTGAAGCTTTCTTT	CASSLFGGGTEAFF
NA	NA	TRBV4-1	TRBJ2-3	TGCGCCAGCAGCCACCCCTATGGGGGAAGGGGGCGAAGGGGGGCAACAGATACGCAGTATTTT	CASSHPYGGRGRRGATDTQYF
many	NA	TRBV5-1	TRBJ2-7	TGCGCCAGCAGCTTGGACCTGGCCACGCGGACTTGGCAGTACTTC	CASSLDLATRTWQYF
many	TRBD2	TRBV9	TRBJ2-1	TGTGCCAGCAGCAAACTAGCGGGAGGGGCCTCCGGGCACAATGAGCAGTTCTTC	CASSKLAGGASGHNEQFF
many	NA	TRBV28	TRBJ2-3	TGCGCCAGCAGCCAAGAATGGGCAGGGGCAGATACGCAGTATTTT	CASSQEWAGADTQYF
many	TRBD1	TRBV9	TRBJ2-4	TGTGCCAGCAGCGCCCTAGACAGGGCGGCAACGAACATTCAGTACTTC	CASSALDRAATNIQYF
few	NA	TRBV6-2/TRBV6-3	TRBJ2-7	TGTGCCAGCAGTTATCCAGCAGACGGTGCCTACGAGCAGTACTTC	CASSYPADGAYEQYF
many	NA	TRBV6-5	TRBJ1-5	TGTGCCAGCAGGCCCAGCCCGGGACGTCGAGATCAGCCCCAGCATTTT	CASRPSPGRRDQPQHF
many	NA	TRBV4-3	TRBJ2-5	TGCGCCAGCAGCCAAGATTGGTGGGGGGAACAAGAGACCCAGTACTTC	CASSQDWWGEQETQYF
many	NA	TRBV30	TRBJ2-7	TGTGCCTGGAGTGCTGGGGCCTACGAGCAGTACTTC	CAWSAGAYEQYF
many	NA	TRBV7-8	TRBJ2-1	TGTGCCAGCAGCATGATCGACCGGTACTACAATGAGCAGTTCTTC	CASSMIDRYYNEQFF
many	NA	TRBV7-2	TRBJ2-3	TGTGCCAGCAGCCCCCTGGGGTTCGGTCTAGATACGCAGTATTTT	CASSPLGFGLDTQYF
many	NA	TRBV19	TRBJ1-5	TGTGCCAGTAGGGAACAGAACAATCAGCCCCAGCATTTT	CASREQNNQPQHF
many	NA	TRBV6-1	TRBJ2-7	TGTGCCAGCAGGGTAGCGGGGACAGGGCCTTCCTACGAGCAGTACTTC	CASRVAGTGPSYEQYF
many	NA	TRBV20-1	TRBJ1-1	TGCAGTGCTGAAGGCCTTCTTAACACTGAAGCTTTCTTT	CSAEGLLNTEAFF
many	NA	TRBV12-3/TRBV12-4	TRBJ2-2	TGTGCCAGCAGTCTCACTAGACCCGGGGAGCTGTTTTTT	CASSLTRPGELFF
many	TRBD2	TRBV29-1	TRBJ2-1	TGCAGCGTTGAAGAAAGACTAGCGGGAGGGGGGGAGCAGTTCTTC	CSVEERLAGGGEQFF
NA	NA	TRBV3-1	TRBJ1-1	TGTGCCAGCAGCCAAGGAGGGGTCACTGAAGCTTTCTTT	CASSQGGVTEAFF
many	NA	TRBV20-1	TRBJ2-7	TGCAGTGCTAGAGATAGAAGGGGCGTATCCTACGAGCAGTACTTC	CSARDRRGVSYEQYF
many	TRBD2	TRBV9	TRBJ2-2	TGTGCCAGCACCCGGACTAGCACAGACACCGGGGAGCTGTTTTTT	CASTRTSTDTGELFF
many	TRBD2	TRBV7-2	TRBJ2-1	TGTGCCAGCAGCTTAGCCGCTAGCGGGGGCTACAATGAGCAGTTCTTC	CASSLAASGGYNEQFF
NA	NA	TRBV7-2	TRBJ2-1	TGTGCCAGCAGCGCAACGGGACTCCGCTACAATGAGCAGTTCTTC	CASSATGLRYNEQFF
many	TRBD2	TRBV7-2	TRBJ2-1	TGTGCCAGCAGTGGGACTAGCGGGAGGCTTAGCTACAATGAGCAGTTCTTC	CASSGTSGRLSYNEQFF
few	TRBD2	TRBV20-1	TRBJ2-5	TGCAGTGCTAGGGGACTAGCGGAAGAGACCCAGTACTTC	CSARGLAEETQYF
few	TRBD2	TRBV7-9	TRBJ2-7	TGTGCCAGCAGCCCACAAGCGGGAGGAGGCGAGCAGTACTTC	CASSPQAGGGEQYF
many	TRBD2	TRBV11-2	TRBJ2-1	TGTGCCAGCAGCCAAGGACTAGCGGGAGAGCAGTTCTTC	CASSQGLAGEQFF
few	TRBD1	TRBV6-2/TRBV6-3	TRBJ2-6	TGTGCCAGCAGCAAAGACAGGGCTGGGGCCAACGTCCTGACTTTC	CASSKDRAGANVLTF